This T cell receptor beta chain was documented in a study of cytomegalovirus exposure and HLA in healthy donors (dated by TCRdb to 2017 to 2019). About the investigation overall: In an earlier analysis of roughly 590 of the donors, 276 Gb of sequence data and 95 million to 130 million unique TCR beta sequences from roughly 180 million T cells were reported. Both class I and class II loci were covered by HLA typing, at four-digit resolution. The number of donors typed differed by locus, with 629-630 for A, B, C, DRB1 and DQB1, about 500 for DQA1, some 570 for DPA1, and approximately 470 for DPB1. Among 300 to 450 genotyped donors of the cohort, an average of 235,054 unique TCR beta nucleotide sequences were sequenced per donor, roughly 20% of them non-productive. Genome-wide SNP genotypes for about 55% of the 666 donors were used in a later genetic analysis, which treated that subset as a discovery cohort. Donor age, sex, ethnicity and CMV serostatus were compiled together with the repertoire data. Besides the first cohort of under 700 subjects, a separate validation cohort made up of over 100 different subjects was used. To study patterns of TCR occurrence, a later analysis re-analyzed previously published TCR beta repertoires from hundreds of donors and added high-resolution HLA genotyping. The genetic ancestry cluster associated with self-reported Caucasian donors included roughly 84% of the roughly 390 genotyped donors. Several DR-DQ haplotypes were treated as single units for association and clustering because of strong linkage in the cohort. An earlier analysis of 500 to 750 of the donors applied high-throughput TCR beta sequencing to assess whether each TCR beta V gene segment acted as functional or pseudogenic. The study profiled the T cell repertoires of 550 to 700 subjects by immunosequencing and related them to cytomegalovirus serostatus. The study aimed to test whether signatures of past pathogen exposure could be identified by cataloging public T cell receptors. Rather than drawing on any new phenotypic data, the later analysis identified candidate immune exposures from TCR beta sequences and the way those sequences occurred across donors. Every repertoire in the discovery cohort had been generated on one and the same sequencing platform. High-throughput TCR immunosequencing, statistical association of individual TCRs with disease status, and machine learning were combined to predict cytomegalovirus infection status. An early release covering roughly 600 HLA-typed donors comprised 250 to 350 gigabases of sequencing data and tens of millions of unique TCR sequences.

Study-wide findings and limitations: In an earlier analysis of roughly 500 of the donors, most TCR beta V segments appeared in productive rearrangements about 87% or about 30% of the time, broadly matching IMGT annotations. Specific HLA alleles were associated with some 15,000 TCR beta sequences at a false discovery rate of 0.05 in a later analysis. Because counts were too low, some 17 rarely observed V segments, including chromosome 9 orphons, were excluded from the earlier analysis of some 540 of the donors. In a later analysis, TCR association rates were found to vary across HLA loci, with the most associated TCRs seen for DRB1 alleles and the fewest for HLA-C alleles. In the study, around 160 TCR beta chains were listed as associated with cytomegalovirus. In this cohort, only TCR beta chains were sequenced, and detectable features were limited by the absence of alpha or paired-chain data. A further reported finding was that TCR beta sequences accurately predicted the HLA-A and HLA-B alleles for most subjects in the first cohort. Most TCR sequences were seen in very few donors, while some public TCRs were found in many individuals. Cytomegalovirus status was reported to be diagnosed by the classifier with high specificity and sensitivity in both the original and validation cohorts. Compared with the 666-donor mean, donors in an Asian-associated ancestry cluster had fewer N-insertions in productive TCRs, according to a later genetic analysis. A later analysis found that HLA-associated TCR beta chains were more clonally expanded and had lower generation probabilities than equally common non-associated chains. According to the authors, the approach could potentially be generalized to other disease states and immunological phenotypes. Immune exposure information for the cohort was limited to CMV serostatus. Because HLA typing was unavailable for some donors at each locus, only the typed subset was used in association tests. A group of highly shared sequence variants was considered likely to be a technical artifact of the sequencing pipeline. In a later analysis, several top co-occurrence clusters were reported to appear linked to parvovirus B19, influenza, CMV and Epstein-Barr virus. Linkage disequilibrium might explain the correlated functional status among segregating V segments, but an unknown experimental factor could not be ruled out. V-gene and J-gene trimming of TCR beta chains was associated with a missense DCLRE1C variant in a later genetic analysis, and the association was replicated in an independent cohort. Sequencing depth was assumed to be roughly uniform across donors in the presence/absence analyses, though that assumption may not hold. Three of the identified cytomegalovirus-associated TCR beta chains were confirmed in vitro to be specific for cytomegalovirus antigens. According to a later analysis, most CMV-associated TCR beta chains appeared to be HLA-restricted, and the HLA associations seemed to be driven largely by CMV exposure. When HLA alleles, especially DR and DQ, strongly co-occurred, TCR associations were difficult to assign to individual alleles. Some IMGT-functional V segments, including TRBV6-2 and TRBV6-3, could not be distinguished by the 87-base-pair reads and were therefore excluded.

On this clone itself: The antigen it recognizes is unknown. Qualities for individual bases were not recorded, and no much larger clone is one base off.

The cohort comprised around 690 healthy bone marrow donors. At the time of sampling, all cohort members were nominally healthy, though unrecorded immune exposures were likely present. The donor tested CMV seronegative and was one of the 352 seronegative cohort members. A peripheral blood sample was collected from each donor, and TCR beta sequencing was performed on peripheral blood mononuclear cells. Genomic DNA was extracted from the blood cell samples with the Qiagen DNeasy Blood Extraction Kit. Libraries were made using the immunoSEQ multiplex PCR assay. The multiplex PCR relied on a mix of 60 forward primers for TCR Vbeta segments and 13 reverse primers for TCR Jbeta segments. A multiplex PCR assay on genomic DNA amplified the CDR3 region of rearranged TCR beta genes. On the Illumina HiSeq System, the amplified TCR beta libraries were sequenced as 87-base-pair reads. The paper's processing steps were these. Across the 700 or so repertoires, a later analysis counted tens of millions of unique TCR beta chains, some 11 million of which were shared by at least two donors. A nearest-neighbor algorithm error-corrected the raw reads and collapsed the reads into unique sequences, merging closely related sequences to remove PCR and sequencing errors. Alignment of CDR3 sequences to IMGT reference sequences was used to assign V, D and J gene segments. Each retained sequence needed at least a six-nucleotide match to both a V gene segment and a J gene segment. A rearrangement was called productive if the CDR3 had no stop codons and remained in frame with V and J, and every other rearrangement was called non-productive. Following IMGT convention, CDR3 was defined as the stretch from the second conserved V-encoded cysteine up to the conserved J-encoded phenylalanine. The earlier analysis of about 590 of the donors excluded sequences that lacked an unambiguous match to a single V gene segment. An earlier analysis of some 500 of the donors classified V segments as functional when productive rearrangements were above 56.7% and as segregating when the standard deviation between donors was above 5%. A statistical classification framework was built for diagnosing cytomegalovirus status from the catalog of TCR beta chain sequences. In a later analysis, V and J genes were assigned by comparing TCR nucleotide sequences against IMGT/GENE-DB human TR gene sequences. In a later analysis, CDR3 sequences and most-parsimonious VDJ recombination scenarios were assigned using the TCRdist pipeline. In a later analysis, each TCR beta chain was defined by its CDR3 amino acid sequence together with its V-gene family, and reads without a unique V-gene family were excluded. As a way to deal with suspected cross-contamination and a sequencing artifact, a later analysis dropped more than 500 nucleotide sequences that were highly shared and had low generation probability. A later analysis calculated a clonal expansion index for each public chain from normalized within-repertoire ranks of inferred template counts. A later analysis computed generation probabilities with a VDJ recombination model fitted to out-of-frame rearrangements, and checked the results against IGoR. In a later analysis, TCR-TCR, TCR-HLA and TCR-CMV co-occurrence was scored with hypergeometric tests, and a repertoire-size bias correction was applied to TCR pairs. In a later analysis, false discovery rates were estimated by permuting HLA or CMV assignments 20 times. In a later analysis, co-occurring TCRs were grouped with DBSCAN, and TCRdist sequence similarity was added when clustering was performed within HLA-allele-positive subsets. Co-occurrence clustering excluded repertoires with fewer than 30,000 or more than 120,000 public chains, plus five with anomalous nucleotide sharing. TCRdb provides this immuneACCESS table in a form limited to in-frame rearrangements. Some clones are lacking; in checked studies, under half of them reflect an unresolved V gene, and why the rest are absent is not known. V, J and clone size were drawn from that table, and D and trimming were deduced from the DNA. This sample lists roughly 100,000 clones; less than 85% were detected once. 3.5% to 4% of the sample comes from the top ten.

Including cysteine and phenylalanine, the CDR3 has 14 amino acids. Only the CDR3 portion is preserved as DNA: 42 bases, with reading frame beginning at the first base. Trimming takes 4 bases from V and 1 base from J, and the germline ends sit 10 bases apart. The germline V gene encodes CDR1 LGHNA and CDR2 YSLEER. Sequencing used PBMCs. The source of this sequence is a man in his 60s in good health and CMV-seronegative. In this chain, TRBV4-3 is recombined with TRBJ1-2; TRBD1 is a weak D gene call, 6 bases matching. The CDR3 protein: CASSPGALNYGYTF. The DNA sequence is TGCGCCAGCAGCCCAGGGGCACTTAACTATGGCTACACCTTC.